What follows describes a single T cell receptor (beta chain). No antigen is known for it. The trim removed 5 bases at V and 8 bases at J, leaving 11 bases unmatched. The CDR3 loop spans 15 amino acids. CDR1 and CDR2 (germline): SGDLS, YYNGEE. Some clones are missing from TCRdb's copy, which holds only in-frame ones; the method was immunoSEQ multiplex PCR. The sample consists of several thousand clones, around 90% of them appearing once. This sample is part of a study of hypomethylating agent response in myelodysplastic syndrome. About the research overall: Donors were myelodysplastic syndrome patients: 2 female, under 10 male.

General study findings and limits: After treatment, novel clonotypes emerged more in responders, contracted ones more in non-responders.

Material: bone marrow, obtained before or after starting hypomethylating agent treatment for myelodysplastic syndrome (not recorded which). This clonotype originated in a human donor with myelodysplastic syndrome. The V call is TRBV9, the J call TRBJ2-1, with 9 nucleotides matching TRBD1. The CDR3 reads CASRTGTGQFDEQFF. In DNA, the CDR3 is TGTGCCAGCAGAACCGGGACAGGGCAGTTTGATGAGCAGTTCTTC.